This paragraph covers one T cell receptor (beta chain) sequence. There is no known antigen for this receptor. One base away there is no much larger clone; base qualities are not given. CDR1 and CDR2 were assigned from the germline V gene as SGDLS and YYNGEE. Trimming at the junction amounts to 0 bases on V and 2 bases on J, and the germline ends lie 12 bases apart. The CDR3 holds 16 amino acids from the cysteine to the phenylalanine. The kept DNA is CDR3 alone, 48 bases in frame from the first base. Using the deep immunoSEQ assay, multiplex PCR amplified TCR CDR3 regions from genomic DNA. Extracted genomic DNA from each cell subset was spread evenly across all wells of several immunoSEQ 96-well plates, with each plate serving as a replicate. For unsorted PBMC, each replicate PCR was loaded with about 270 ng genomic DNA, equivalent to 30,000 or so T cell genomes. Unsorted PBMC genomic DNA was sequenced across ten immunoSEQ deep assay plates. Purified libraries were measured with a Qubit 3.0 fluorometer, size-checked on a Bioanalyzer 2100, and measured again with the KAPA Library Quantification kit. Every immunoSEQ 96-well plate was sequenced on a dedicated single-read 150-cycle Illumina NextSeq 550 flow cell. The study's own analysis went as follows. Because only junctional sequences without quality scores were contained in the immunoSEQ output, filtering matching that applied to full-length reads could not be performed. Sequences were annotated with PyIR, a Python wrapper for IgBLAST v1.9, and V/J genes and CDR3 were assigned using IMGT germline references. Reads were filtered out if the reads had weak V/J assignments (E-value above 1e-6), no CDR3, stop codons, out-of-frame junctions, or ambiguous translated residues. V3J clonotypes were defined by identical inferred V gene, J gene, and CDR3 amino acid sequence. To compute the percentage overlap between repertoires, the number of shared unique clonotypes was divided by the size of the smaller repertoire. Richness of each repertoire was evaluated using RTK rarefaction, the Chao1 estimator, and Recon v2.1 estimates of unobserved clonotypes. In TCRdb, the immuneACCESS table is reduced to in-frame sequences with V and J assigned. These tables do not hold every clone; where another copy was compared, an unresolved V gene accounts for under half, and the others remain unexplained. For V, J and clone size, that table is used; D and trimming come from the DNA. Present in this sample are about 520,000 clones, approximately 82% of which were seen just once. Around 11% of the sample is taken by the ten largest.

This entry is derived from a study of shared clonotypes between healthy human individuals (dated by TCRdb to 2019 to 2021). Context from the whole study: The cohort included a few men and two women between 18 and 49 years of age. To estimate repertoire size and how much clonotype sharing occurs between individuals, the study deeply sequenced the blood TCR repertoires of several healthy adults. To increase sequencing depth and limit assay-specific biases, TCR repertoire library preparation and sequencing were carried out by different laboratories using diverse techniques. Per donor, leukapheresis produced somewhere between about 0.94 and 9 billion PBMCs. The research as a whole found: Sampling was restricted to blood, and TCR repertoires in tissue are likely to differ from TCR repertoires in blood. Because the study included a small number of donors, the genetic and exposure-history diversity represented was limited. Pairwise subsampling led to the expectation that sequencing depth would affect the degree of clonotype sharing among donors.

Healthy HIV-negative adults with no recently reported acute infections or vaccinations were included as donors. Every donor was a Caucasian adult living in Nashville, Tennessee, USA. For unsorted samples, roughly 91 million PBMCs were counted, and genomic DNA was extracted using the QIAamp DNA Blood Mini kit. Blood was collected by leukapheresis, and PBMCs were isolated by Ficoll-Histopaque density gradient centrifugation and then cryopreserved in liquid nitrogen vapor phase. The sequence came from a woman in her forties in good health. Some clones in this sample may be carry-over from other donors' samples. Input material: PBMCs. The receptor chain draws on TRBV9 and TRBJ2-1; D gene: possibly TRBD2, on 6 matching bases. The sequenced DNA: TGTGCCAGCAGCGTAGGGAGGGATATTACCTACAATGAGCAGTTCTTC. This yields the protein CASSVGRDITYNEQFF.